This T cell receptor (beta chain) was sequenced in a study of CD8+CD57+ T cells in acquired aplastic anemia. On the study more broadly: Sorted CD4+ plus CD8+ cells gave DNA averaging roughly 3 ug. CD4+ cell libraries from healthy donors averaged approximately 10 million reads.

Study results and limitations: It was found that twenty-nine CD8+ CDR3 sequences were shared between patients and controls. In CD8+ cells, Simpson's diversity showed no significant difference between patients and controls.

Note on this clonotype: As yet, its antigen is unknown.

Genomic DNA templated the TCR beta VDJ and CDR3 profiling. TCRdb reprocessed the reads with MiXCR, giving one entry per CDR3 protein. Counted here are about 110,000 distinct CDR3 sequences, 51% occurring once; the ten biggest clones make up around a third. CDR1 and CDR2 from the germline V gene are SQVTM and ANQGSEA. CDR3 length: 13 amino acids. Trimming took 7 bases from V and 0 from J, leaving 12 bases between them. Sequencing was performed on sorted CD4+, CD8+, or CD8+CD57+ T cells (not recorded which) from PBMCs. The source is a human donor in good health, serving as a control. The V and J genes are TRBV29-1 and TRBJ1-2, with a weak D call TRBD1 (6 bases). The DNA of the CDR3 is TGCAGCGCTCAGGACAGCCCTAACTATGGCTACACCTTC. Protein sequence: CSAQDSPNYGYTF.